This T cell receptor (beta chain) was identified during a study of CD8 T cells in ankylosing spondylitis. Study-level findings and limits: Significant enrichment of disease-linked clones was reported in matched ankylosing spondylitis synovial fluid. Blood of patients with ankylosing spondylitis appeared to be characterized by a TCR beta motif of about 8 highly homologous variants. Some of these motif variants have turned up before, in reports on reactive arthritis synovial fluid and blood.

Each TCR beta library was made by quantitative 5'-RACE that incorporated molecular barcodes. TCRdb analysed the 5' RACE reads with MiXCR anew, one entry per CDR3 protein. The table lists 75,000 to 95,000 distinct CDR3 sequences, approximately 8.9% of them singletons. V lost 4 bases and J lost 3, with 16 bases in between. The CDR3 length is 15 residues. From germline, CDR1 is SQVTM and CDR2 ANQGSEA. This clonotype showed up just a few times. Its antigen is unknown. The clonotype was recovered from a male donor with ankylosing spondylitis. The J gene is TRBJ2-1, the V gene TRBV29-1; D is possibly TRBD1 (6 bases). Material for sequencing was blood, either unsorted or a sorted T cell fraction (not recorded which). Here the CDR3 reads CSVGPRDTGYNEQFF. The CDR3 DNA reads TGCAGCGTTGGCCCCCGGGACACCGGCTACAATGAGCAGTTCTTC.